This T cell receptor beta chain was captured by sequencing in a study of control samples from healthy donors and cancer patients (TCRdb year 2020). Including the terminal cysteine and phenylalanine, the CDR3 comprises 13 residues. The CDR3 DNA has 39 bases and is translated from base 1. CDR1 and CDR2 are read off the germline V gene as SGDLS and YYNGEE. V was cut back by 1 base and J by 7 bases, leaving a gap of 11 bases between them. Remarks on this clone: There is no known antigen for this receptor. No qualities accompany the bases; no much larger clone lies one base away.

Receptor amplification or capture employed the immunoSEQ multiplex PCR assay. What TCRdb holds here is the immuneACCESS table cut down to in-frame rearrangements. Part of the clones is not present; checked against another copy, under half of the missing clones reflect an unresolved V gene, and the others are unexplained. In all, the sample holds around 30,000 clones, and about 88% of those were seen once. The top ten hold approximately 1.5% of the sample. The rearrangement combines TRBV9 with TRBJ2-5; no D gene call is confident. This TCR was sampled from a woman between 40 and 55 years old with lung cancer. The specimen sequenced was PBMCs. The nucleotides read TGTGCCAGCAGCGTAAGTCCAGGTGGGACCCAGTACTTC. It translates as CASSVSPGGTQYF.